The 18 T cell receptor beta chains below come from one sample, sequenced in a study of CD8+ T cells in alopecia areata. RNA extraction was followed by reverse transcription into cDNA, which acted as the sequencing template. Some clones are missing from TCRdb's copy, which holds only in-frame ones; the method was immunoSEQ multiplex PCR. The profile shows about 200,000 clones, about 60% of them singletons. The sequencing here drew on CD4+ T cells sorted from blood, taken at week 0. The receptors were gathered from a human donor with alopecia areata.

J is TRBJ1-1 and V is TRBV29-1, with 11 bases that match TRBD1. V lost 7 bases, J lost 4 bases, and 5 bases stayed unmatched. This CDR3 comprises 13 residues. In germline, CDR1 is SQVTM, CDR2 ANQGSEA. CDR3 bases: TGCAGCGGGAGGGACAGGGGGGCCACTGAAGCTTTCTTT. This gives the protein CSGRDRGATEAFF. The whole variable domain, remainder taken from reference TRBV29-1 and TRBJ1-1, is SAVISQKPSRDICQRGTSLTIQCQVDSQVTMMFWYRQQPGQSLTLIATANQGSEATYESGFVIDKFPISRPNLTFSTLTVSNMSPEDSSIYLCSGRDRGATEAFFGQGTRLTVV.

The J gene is TRBJ1-2, the V gene TRBV5-1; the match to TRBD1 covers 8 bases. This CDR3 is 16 amino acids long. Looked up from germline, CDR1 is SGHRS and CDR2 is YFSETQ. V shed 4 bases, J shed 7 bases, and the junction held 15 bases outside the gene matches. The CDR3 DNA reads as TGCGCCAGCAGCCGGGACCTCGTGACAGGGGCTTCTGGCTACACCTTC. This encodes CASSRDLVTGASGYTF.

This clone was counted a few times. The V call is TRBV5-4, the J call TRBJ2-2; 12 bases agree with TRBD2. V trimming: 9 bases; J trimming: 6 bases; junction bases outside the gene matches: 3. CDR3 length equals 13 residues. CDR1 is SGHNT, CDR2 YYREEE, per germline (reference sequence). CDR3: CANGLAGSGELFF. For the CDR3, the DNA is TGTGCCAATGGACTAGCGGGATCCGGGGAGCTGTTTTTT.

This clone was seen a few times. This chain joins TRBV29-1 and TRBJ2-1; 8 bases line up with TRBD1. The CDR3 runs 13 residues. V lost 4 bases to trimming and J lost 6 bases; unmatched junction nucleotides: 5. Germline CDR1 is SQVTM and CDR2 is ANQGSEA. The DNA for the CDR3 is TGCAGCGTTGGTGTGACAGGGGCCAATGAGCAGTTCTTC. Its protein is CSVGVTGANEQFF.

This clone was found once. The rearrangement links TRBV2 to TRBJ2-7; D remains ambiguous. The germline V gene encodes CDR1 SNHLY and CDR2 FYNNEI. The CDR3 runs 13 residues. V shed 3 bases and J shed 6 bases, with 12 bases lying between them. The CDR3 sequence is CASSEGQWGEQYF. CDR3 nucleotide sequence: TGTGCCAGCAGTGAGGGCCAATGGGGCGAGCAGTACTTC.

The V gene is TRBV18, the J gene TRBJ1-1; no clear D gene. The CDR3 is 13 amino acids. Germline values: CDR1 KGHSH, CDR2 LQKENI. With 4 bases removed from V and 5 bases from J, the gap between germline ends came to 11 bases. The CDR3 DNA sequence: TGTGCCAGCTCACGGGCCACGGCGACTGAAGCTTTCTTT. It codes for CASSRATATEAFF.

J is TRBJ2-4 and V is TRBV2; 8 bases agree with TRBD1. In germline, CDR1 is SNHLY, CDR2 FYNNEI. This CDR3 spans 15 amino acids. The trim removed 5 bases at V and 6 bases at J, leaving 9 bases unmatched. CDR3 sequence: CASSPPPDRVNIQYF. The CDR3 nucleotides are TGTGCCAGCAGTCCCCCGCCGGACAGGGTAAACATTCAGTACTTC.

This clone has more than one count but fewer than ten. The V call is TRBV30, the J call TRBJ1-2; D unresolved. V was trimmed by 0 bases and J by 6 bases, leaving 8 bases between them. CDR1 GTSNPN and CDR2 SVGIG come from the germline V gene (reference sequence). This CDR3 spans 12 amino acids. The CDR3 reads CAWSVQTDGYTF. In DNA, the CDR3 is TGTGCCTGGAGTGTACAGACGGATGGCTACACCTTC.

The chain carries TRBV6-5 and TRBJ2-7; TRBD2 matches 10 bases. With 3 bases clipped from V and 5 bases from J, the junction kept 7 bases outside the gene matches. This CDR3 comprises 15 residues. Germline lookup yields CDR1 MNHEY and CDR2 SVGAGI. CDR3 DNA sequence: TGTGCCAGCAGTTATTTACTAGCGGGACCAAACGAGCAGTACTTC. Its protein is CASSYLLAGPNEQYF.

This clone has just a few counts. This chain links TRBV5-1 with TRBJ2-1; perhaps TRBD2 as D (6 bases). Trimming stripped 2 bases from V and 4 bases from J, with 13 bases between. The germline gives CDR1 SGHRS, CDR2 YFSETQ. The CDR3 totals 15 residues. As DNA, the CDR3 is TGCGCCAGCAGCTTCACGGGGGTCCTTTACAATGAGCAGTTCTTC. As protein: CASSFTGVLYNEQFF.

The chain carries TRBV2 and TRBJ2-1, with D unresolved. Germline CDR1 and CDR2: SNHLY and FYNNEI. V dropped 6 bases and J dropped 7 bases, with 7 bases sitting between them. This CDR3 is 11 amino acids long. The CDR3 sequence: CASRTTNEQFF. The DNA of the CDR3 is TGTGCCAGCAGGACAACTAATGAGCAGTTCTTC. The full variable domain, its missing parts supplied by reference TRBV2 and TRBJ2-1, is EPEVTQTPSHQVTQMGQEVILRCVPISNHLYFYWYRQILGQKVEFLVSFYNNEISEKSEIFDDQFSVERPDGSNFTLKIRSTKLEDSAMYFCASRTTNEQFFGPGTRLTVL.

This sequence joins TRBV5-4 and TRBJ2-3, with 7 bases identical to TRBD1. V lost 4 bases and J lost 6; bases outside the gene matches: 5. Per the germline V gene, CDR1 is SGHNT and CDR2 is YYREEE (reference sequence). The CDR3 extends over 13 amino acids. The CDR3 nucleotides are TGTGCCAGCAGCCCCGACAGGGCGGATACGCAGTATTTT. This sequence encodes CASSPDRADTQYF.

The chain combines TRBV5-1 with TRBJ2-7; 8 bases fit TRBD1. V trimming: 4 bases; J trimming: 2 bases; junction bases outside the gene matches: 2. This CDR3 has 13 amino acids. Germline values: CDR1 SGHRS, CDR2 YFSETQ. The CDR3 spells CASSTTGAYEQYF. The CDR3 DNA reads as TGCGCCAGCAGCACGACAGGGGCCTACGAGCAGTACTTC.

This clone was counted ten times or more. The rearrangement joins TRBV5-1 to TRBJ1-6; D unclear. CDR3 length: 15 amino acids. V was clipped by 0 bases and J by 10 bases, with 14 bases between them. Germline CDR1 SGHRS, CDR2 YFSETQ. CDR3 region: CASSLAPRGLSPLHF. The CDR3 DNA follows: TGCGCCAGCAGCTTGGCCCCGAGAGGATTGTCACCCCTCCACTTT.

V is TRBV7-9 and J is TRBJ1-4, with D unclear. This CDR3 region has 14 residues. Germline CDR1 and CDR2: SEHNR and FQNEAQ (reference sequence). The V end was cut by 10 bases, the J end by 0 bases, with 12 bases between. The CDR3 sequence: CATPLGPTNEKLFF. CDR3 DNA: TGTGCCACCCCACTGGGTCCAACTAATGAAAAACTGTTTTTT.

V usage is TRBV6-5 and J usage is TRBJ2-5; unclear D gene. CDR1 is MNHEY and CDR2 is SVGAGI in the germline V gene. There are 12 residues in the CDR3. The V end was cut by 8 bases, the J end by 0 bases, with 7 bases between. This chain's CDR3 is CASHRYQETQYF. The CDR3 region has the DNA TGTGCCAGCCACCGGTACCAAGAGACCCAGTACTTC.

The V gene is TRBV9, the J gene TRBJ2-3, with TRBD2 matching 12 bases. The germline V gene encodes CDR1 SGDLS and CDR2 YYNGEE. The CDR3 has 16 amino acids. The V and J ends lost 0 bases and 1 base, in that order; junction bases with no gene match: 0. The CDR3 DNA is TGTGCCAGCAGCGTAGGACTAGCGGGAGGCACAGATACGCAGTATTTT. Its protein product is CASSVGLAGGTDTQYF.

This clone has a handful of counts. DNA for the CDR3: TGTGCCAGTAGTAAGATTACAGGGGGCTCCTACGAGCAGTACTTC. Translation: CASSKITGGSYEQYF. The chain couples TRBV19 to TRBJ2-7; 8 bases fit TRBD1. The CDR3 loop spans 15 amino acids. Germline assignment: CDR1 LNHDA and CDR2 SQIVND (reference sequence). Germline trimming cut 4 bases from V and 0 bases from J; bases unmatched to any gene: 5.